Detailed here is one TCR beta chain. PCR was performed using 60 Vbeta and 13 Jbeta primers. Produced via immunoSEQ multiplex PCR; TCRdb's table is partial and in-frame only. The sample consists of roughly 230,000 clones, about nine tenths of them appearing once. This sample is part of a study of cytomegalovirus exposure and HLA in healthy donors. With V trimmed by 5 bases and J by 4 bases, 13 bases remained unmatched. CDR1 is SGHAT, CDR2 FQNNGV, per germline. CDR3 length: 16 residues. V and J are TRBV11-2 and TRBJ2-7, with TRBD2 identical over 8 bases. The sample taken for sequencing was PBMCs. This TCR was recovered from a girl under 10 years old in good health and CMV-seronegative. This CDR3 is CASSQRGLLLGYEQYF. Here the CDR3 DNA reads TGTGCCAGCAGCCAGCGGGGGCTCCTTCTGGGGTACGAGCAGTACTTC.